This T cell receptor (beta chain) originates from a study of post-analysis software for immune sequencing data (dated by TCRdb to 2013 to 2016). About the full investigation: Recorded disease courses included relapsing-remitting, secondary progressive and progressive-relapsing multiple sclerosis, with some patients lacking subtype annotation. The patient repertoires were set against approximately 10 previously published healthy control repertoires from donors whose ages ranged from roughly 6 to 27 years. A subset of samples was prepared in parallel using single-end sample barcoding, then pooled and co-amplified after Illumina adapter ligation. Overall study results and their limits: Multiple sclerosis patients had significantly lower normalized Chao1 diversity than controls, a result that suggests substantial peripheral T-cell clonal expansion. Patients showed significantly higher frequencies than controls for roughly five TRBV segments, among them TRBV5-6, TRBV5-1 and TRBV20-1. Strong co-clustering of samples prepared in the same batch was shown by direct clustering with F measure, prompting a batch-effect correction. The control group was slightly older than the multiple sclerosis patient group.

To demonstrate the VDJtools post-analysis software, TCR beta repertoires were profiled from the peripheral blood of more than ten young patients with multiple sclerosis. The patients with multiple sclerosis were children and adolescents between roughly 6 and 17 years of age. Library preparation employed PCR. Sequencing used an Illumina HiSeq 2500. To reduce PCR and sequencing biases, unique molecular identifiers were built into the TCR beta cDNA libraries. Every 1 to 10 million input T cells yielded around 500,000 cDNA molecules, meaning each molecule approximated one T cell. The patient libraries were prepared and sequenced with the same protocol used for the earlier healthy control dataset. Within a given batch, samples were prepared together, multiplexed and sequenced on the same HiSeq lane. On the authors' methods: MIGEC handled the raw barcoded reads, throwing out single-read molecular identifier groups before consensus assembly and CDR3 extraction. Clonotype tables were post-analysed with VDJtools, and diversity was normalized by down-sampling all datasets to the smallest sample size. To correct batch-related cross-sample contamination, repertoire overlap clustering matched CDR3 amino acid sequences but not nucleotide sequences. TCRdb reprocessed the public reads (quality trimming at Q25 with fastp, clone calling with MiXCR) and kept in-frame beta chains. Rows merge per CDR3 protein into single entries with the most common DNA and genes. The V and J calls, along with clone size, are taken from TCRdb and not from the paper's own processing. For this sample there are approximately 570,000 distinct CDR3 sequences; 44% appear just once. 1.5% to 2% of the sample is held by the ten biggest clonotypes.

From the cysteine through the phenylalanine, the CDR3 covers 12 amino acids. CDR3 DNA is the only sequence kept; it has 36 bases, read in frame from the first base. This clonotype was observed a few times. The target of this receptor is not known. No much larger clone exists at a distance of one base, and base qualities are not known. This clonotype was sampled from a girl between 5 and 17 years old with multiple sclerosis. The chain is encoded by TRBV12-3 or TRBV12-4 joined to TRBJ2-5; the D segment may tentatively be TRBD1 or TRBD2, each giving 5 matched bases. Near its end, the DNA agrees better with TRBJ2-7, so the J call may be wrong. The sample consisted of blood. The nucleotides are TGTGCCAGCACCGGGACCGTATACGAGCAGTACTTC. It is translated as CASTGTVYEQYF.